This passage covers 9 T cell receptor beta chains from one sample sequenced in a study of lymphopenia after photon versus proton radiotherapy (dated by TCRdb to the late 2010s). Library preparation employed the immunoSEQ multiplex PCR assay. Drawn from immuneACCESS, this table holds only the in-frame rearrangements with V and J called that TCRdb kept. Clones are partly lost; checked studies trace under half to an unresolved V gene and leave the rest unexplained. Within this sample are 150,000 to 200,000 clones, with 70% to 90% of them counted one time only. The ten largest clones add up to around 5% of the sample. The source was peripheral blood, collected from a patient treated with photon-based radiotherapy. These receptors originate from a man aged 50-60 years with gastric cancer.

This clone was counted only a few times. The rearrangement joins TRBV18 to TRBJ1-2; tentatively, D is TRBD1 (5 bases). The CDR3 sequence is 14 residues long. The germline CDR1 and CDR2 sequences are KGHSH and LQKENI. V was clipped by 4 bases and J by 6 bases, with 15 bases between them. CDR3 nucleotides: TGTGCCAGCTCACAAGGGGAGGGAAGCAATGGCTACACCTTC. Encoded protein: CASSQGEGSNGYTF.

V usage is TRBV7-2 and J usage is TRBJ2-1; 8 nucleotides agree with TRBD1. Trimming removed 5 bases from V and 1 base from J; junction bases left unmatched: 7. The CDR3 is 16 amino acids. Per germline, CDR1 SGHTA and CDR2 FQGNSA. For the CDR3, the DNA is TGTGCCAGCAGCCCCAACGACAGGGGTTCCTACAATGAGCAGTTCTTC. This sequence encodes CASSPNDRGSYNEQFF.

This sequence joins TRBV18 and TRBJ2-7; TRBD1 agrees at 11 bases. J lost 1 base, V lost 0 bases, and 2 bases had no gene match. The CDR3 extends over 16 amino acids. Germline CDR1 and CDR2: KGHSH and LQKENI. For the CDR3, the DNA is TGTGCCAGCTCACCACCGGGGACAGGGGGGTCCTACGAGCAGTACTTC. Amino acid sequence: CASSPPGTGGSYEQYF.

The J gene is TRBJ2-1, the V gene TRBV19; 9 nucleotides agree with TRBD2. The junction had 7 bases not matched to a gene; V was cut back by 8 bases and J by 8 bases. The CDR3 spans 13 residues. Germline V lookup: CDR1 LNHDA, CDR2 SQIVND (reference sequence). The CDR3: CASHPSGTYEQFF. The CDR3 DNA follows: TGTGCCAGTCACCCTAGCGGGACGTATGAGCAGTTCTTC.

The chain couples TRBV14 to TRBJ2-2; possibly TRBD2 for D (5 bases). This CDR3 comprises 18 residues. Trimming took 5 bases from V and 0 from J, leaving 19 bases between them. Per the germline V gene, CDR1 is SGHDN and CDR2 is FVKESK. The CDR3 region is CASSRYRNSASNTGELFF. The CDR3 bases are TGTGCCAGCAGCAGATATCGCAATAGCGCTTCGAACACCGGGGAGCTGTTTTTT.

The J gene is TRBJ1-2, the V gene TRBV30; D perhaps matches TRBD1 (5 bases). The CDR3 extends over 15 amino acids. V shed 2 bases and J shed 2 bases, with 15 bases lying between them. Per germline, CDR1 GTSNPN and CDR2 SVGIG (reference sequence). CDR3 in DNA: TGTGCCTGGAGTACCGGCCTCGGGGGGAACTATGGCTACACCTTC. Amino acid sequence: CAWSTGLGGNYGYTF.

DNA of the CDR3: TGTGCCAGCAGCGATGGGACGGATACTAACTATGGCTACACCTTC. It encodes CASSDGTDTNYGYTF. V gene TRBV9 combines with J gene TRBJ1-2; D possibly corresponds to TRBD1 (5 bases). This CDR3 is 15 amino acids long. CDR1 is SGDLS, CDR2 YYNGEE, per germline. V was trimmed by 3 bases and J by 0 bases, leaving 12 bases between them.

The chain is built from TRBV7-2 and TRBJ1-1, with TRBD1 matching 7 bases. Germline V lookup: CDR1 SGHTA, CDR2 FQGNSA. This CDR3 spans 14 amino acids. Unmatched junction bases numbered 8, after V lost 5 bases and J lost 5 bases. Here the CDR3 reads CASSAYRGKTEAFF. CDR3 bases: TGTGCCAGCAGCGCCTACAGGGGTAAGACTGAAGCTTTCTTT.

The chain couples TRBV19 to TRBJ2-1, with D maybe TRBD2 (6 bases). CDR1 is LNHDA, CDR2 SQIVND, per germline (reference sequence). The CDR3 length is 14 residues. Between the trimmed V and J ends, which lost 3 bases and 9 bases, there was a span of 15 bases. The CDR3: CASSIGTSHGEQFF. CDR3 nucleotide sequence: TGTGCCAGTAGTATCGGAACTAGCCACGGTGAGCAGTTCTTC. Full variable domain (outside the CDR3, taken from reference TRBV19 and TRBJ2-1): DGGITQSPKYLFRKEGQNVTLSCEQNLNHDAMYWYRQDPGQGLRLIYYSQIVNDFQKGDIAEGYSVSREKKESFPLTVTSAQKNPTAFYLCASSIGTSHGEQFFGPGTRLTVL.